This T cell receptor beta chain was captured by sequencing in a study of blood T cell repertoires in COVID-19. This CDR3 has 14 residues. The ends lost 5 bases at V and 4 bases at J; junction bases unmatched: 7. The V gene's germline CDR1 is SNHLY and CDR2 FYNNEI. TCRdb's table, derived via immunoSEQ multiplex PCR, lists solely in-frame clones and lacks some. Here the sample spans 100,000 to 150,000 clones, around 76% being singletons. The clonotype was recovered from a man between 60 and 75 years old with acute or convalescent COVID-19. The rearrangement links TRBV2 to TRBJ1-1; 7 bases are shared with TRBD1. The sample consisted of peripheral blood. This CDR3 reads CASSSQGLSTEAFF. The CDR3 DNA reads TGTGCCAGCAGTTCACAGGGGTTGAGCACTGAAGCTTTCTTT.